One and the same sample provided the 5 T cell receptor beta chains below, sequenced in a study of CD8+CD57+ T cells in acquired aplastic anemia. TCR beta VDJ and CDR3 profiles were obtained from a genomic DNA template. TCRdb itself ran the reads through MiXCR, one entry per CDR3 protein. The sample contains around 190,000 distinct CDR3 sequences, about 59% of which appear only once. The specimen was sorted CD4+, CD8+, or CD8+CD57+ T cells (not recorded which) from PBMCs. These receptors originate from a human donor in good health.

This rearrangement joins TRBV27 to TRBJ1-3; D is unresolved. CDR1 and CDR2 from the germline V gene are MNHEY and SMNVEV (reference sequence). The CDR3 has 16 amino acids. Trimming removed 4 bases at V and 0 bases at J, with 13 bases between. In nucleotides, the CDR3 is TGTGCCAGCAGTTACGGAAGCCCGCACTCTGGAAACACCATATATTTT. Protein product: CASSYGSPHSGNTIYF.

The chain is built from TRBV9 and TRBJ1-6, with D possibly matching TRBD1 (5 bases). Germline V CDR1 and CDR2: SGDLS, YYNGEE. The CDR3 covers 17 residues. V was cut by 0 bases and J by 3 bases, with 13 bases left in between. The CDR3 protein is CASSVGGRTNYNSPLHF. The DNA of the CDR3 is TGTGCCAGCAGCGTAGGGGGACGGACCAACTATAATTCACCCCTCCACTTT.

The rearrangement joins TRBV7-2 to TRBJ2-7; 9 bases are a match to TRBD1. CDR1 is SGHTA, CDR2 FQGNSA, per germline. This CDR3 is 15 amino acids long. Germline trimming cut 5 bases from V and 3 bases from J; bases unmatched to any gene: 8. CDR3 protein: CASSVTGTGLYEQYF. CDR3 DNA: TGTGCCAGCAGCGTCACCGGGACAGGGCTCTACGAGCAGTACTTC.

The chain has TRBV9 and TRBJ2-3; possibly TRBD1 or TRBD2 for D (5 bases each). Trimming shortened V by 2 bases and J by 1 base, and 8 bases separated the two germline ends. CDR3 size: 14 residues. Germline lookup yields CDR1 SGDLS and CDR2 YYNGEE. CDR3 region: CASSVGRGTDTQYF. For the CDR3, the DNA is TGTGCCAGCAGCGTGGGACGGGGCACAGATACGCAGTATTTT.

The rearrangement joins TRBV7-6 to TRBJ2-7, with 8 bases that match TRBD1. The CDR3 runs 14 residues. J lost 2 bases, V lost 4 bases, and 4 bases had no gene match. From germline, CDR1 is SGHVS and CDR2 FNYEAQ. The CDR3 loop reads CASSSEDRAYEQYF. The DNA for the CDR3 is TGTGCCAGCAGCTCCGAGGACAGGGCCTACGAGCAGTACTTC.